This entry lists 3 T cell receptor beta chains sequenced from one sample in a study of blood T cell repertoires in COVID-19. This table comes from immunoSEQ multiplex PCR, and its TCRdb copy is limited to in-frame clones, with some not included. Among around 200,000 clones listed, nearly 90% were seen once. The specimen sequenced was peripheral blood. These receptors were taken from a woman between 18 and 29 years old who had recovered from COVID-19.

The J gene is TRBJ1-3, the V gene TRBV18, with TRBD1 matching over 7 bases. V dropped 6 bases and J dropped 2; count of bases not matched to a gene: 4. The CDR3 length is 14 residues. Germline V gives CDR1 KGHSH, CDR2 LQKENI. CDR3 in DNA: TGTGCCAGCTCCTTCGACAGGGCTGGAAACACCATATATTTT. Protein product: CASSFDRAGNTIYF. The full variable domain, with the rest looked up from reference TRBV18 and TRBJ1-3, is NAGVMQNPRHLVRRRGQEARLRCSPMKGHSHVYWYRQLPEEGLKFMVYLQKENIIDESGMPKERFSAEFPKEGPSILRIQQVVRGDSAAYFCASSFDRAGNTIYFGEGSWLTVV.

This clone was counted a single time. V and J are TRBV20-1 and TRBJ2-7; 8 bases are a match to TRBD2. CDR1 and CDR2 (germline): DFQATT, SNEGSKA (reference sequence). The V gene end was trimmed by 3 bases and the J gene end by 7 bases; junction bases not matched to a gene: 8. The CDR3 has 13 amino acids. CDR3 in amino acids: CSASPGGPFEQYF. CDR3 coding DNA: TGCAGTGCTAGTCCGGGAGGGCCATTTGAGCAGTACTTC.

The CDR3 reads CASSQNQAGVTEAFF. DNA for the CDR3: TGTGCCAGCAGCCAAAATCAAGCGGGGGTCACTGAAGCTTTCTTT. This chain uses TRBV7-6 with TRBJ1-1; a weak D match, TRBD1 (5 bases). The CDR3 has 15 residues. V was clipped by 5 bases and J by 4 bases, with 17 bases between them. Germline V gives CDR1 SGHVS, CDR2 FNYEAQ.